One sample yielded the 14 T cell receptor beta chains listed below, sequenced in a study of blood T cell repertoires in COVID-19. Repertoires were generated with immunoSEQ multiplex PCR, while TCRdb's copy carries only in-frame clones and drops some. Counted here are tens of thousands of clones, roughly 80% occurring once; the ten biggest clones make up 6.9%. Sample: peripheral blood. The receptor source for this set is a man aged 25-45 years with COVID-19, enrolled during active disease.

Here the CDR3 reads CASSAGRGGKETQYF. The CDR3 bases are TGTGCCAGCAGCGCCGGCCGGGGAGGCAAAGAGACCCAGTACTTC. The J gene is TRBJ2-5, the V gene TRBV9; a weak D match, TRBD2 (6 bases). Germline CDR1 and CDR2: SGDLS and YYNGEE. The CDR3 is made up of 15 amino acids. Trimming left V 3 bases short and J 3 bases short, with 15 bases between. Filled out from reference TRBV9 and TRBJ2-5, the complete variable domain reads DSGVTQTPKHLITATGQRVTLRCSPRSGDLSVYWYQQSLDQGLQFLIQYYNGEERAKGNILERFSAQQFPDLHSELNLSSLELGDSALYFCASSAGRGGKETQYFGPGTRLLVL.

This chain joins TRBV9 and TRBJ2-1; 7 bases fit TRBD2. Per germline, CDR1 SGDLS and CDR2 YYNGEE. J gave up 4 bases and V 7 bases, and 8 bases lay outside the gene matches. The CDR3 has 14 residues. CDR3 protein: CASHPAGNYNEQFF. CDR3 DNA sequence: TGTGCCAGCCACCCAGCGGGGAATTACAATGAGCAGTTCTTC.

The chain is built from TRBV7-2 and TRBJ2-7, with D unresolved. Germline loops: CDR1 SGHTA, CDR2 FQGNSA. CDR3 length: 15 amino acids. V was shortened by 1 base and J by 3 bases, with 13 bases between the two germline ends. The CDR3 spells CASSLVTARGYEQYF. CDR3 DNA sequence: TGTGCCAGCAGCTTAGTGACCGCCCGCGGCTACGAGCAGTACTTC.

This chain joins TRBV9 and TRBJ2-2; D possibly corresponds to TRBD2 (5 bases). This CDR3 spans 16 amino acids. V lost 4 bases, J lost 9 bases, and 22 bases lay in between. Per germline, CDR1 SGDLS and CDR2 YYNGEE. CDR3 DNA: TGTGCCAGCAGCCCCGAGGGATCATCCGGTTCGTGGGAGCTGTTTTTT. It translates to CASSPEGSSGSWELFF.

The V call is TRBV6-5, the J call TRBJ2-1, with 7 bases fitting TRBD1. Germline V lookup: CDR1 MNHEY, CDR2 SVGAGI. V was pared by 2 bases and J by 4 bases, with 5 bases of the junction left unmatched. The CDR3 is made up of 15 amino acids. CDR3 DNA sequence: TGTGCCAGCAGTTACAGAGGGGGCGGTTACAATGAGCAGTTCTTC. It is translated as CASSYRGGGYNEQFF.

The chain links TRBV6-1 to TRBJ1-5; TRBD1 is a possible D gene (5 bases). CDR1 MNHNS and CDR2 SASEGT come from the germline V gene. The CDR3 consists of 14 residues. V was shortened by 2 bases and J by 6 bases, with 11 bases between the two germline ends. The CDR3 reads CASSESRVGQPQHF. The CDR3 nucleotides are TGTGCCAGCAGTGAATCCAGGGTGGGTCAGCCCCAGCATTTT.

The chain joins TRBV28 to TRBJ1-5, with no clear D. Trimming left V 3 bases short and J 10 bases short, with 10 bases between. CDR3 length equals 12 residues. Germline V gene sequence: CDR1 MDHEN, CDR2 SYDVKM. CDR3 region: CASSFGGIPQHF. In DNA, the CDR3 is TGTGCCAGCAGTTTCGGCGGTATCCCCCAGCATTTT.

At least ten counts were recorded for this clone. V usage is TRBV6-1 and J usage is TRBJ1-5, with 9 bases aligning to TRBD1. From germline, CDR1 is MNHNS and CDR2 SASEGT. CDR3 length: 16 amino acids. V shed 0 bases, J shed 7 bases, and the junction held 7 bases outside the gene matches. CDR3 sequence: CASSEAEQGARQPQHF. The DNA for the CDR3 is TGTGCCAGCAGTGAAGCGGAACAGGGGGCTCGGCAGCCCCAGCATTTT.

This clone was picked up one time. The chain has TRBV7-3 and TRBJ1-1; TRBD1 is a possible D gene (5 bases). Germline V gene data show CDR1 as SGHTA and CDR2 as FQGTGA. This CDR3 is built from 13 residues. V was cut by 4 bases and J by 1 base, with 7 bases left in between. The CDR3, as DNA: TGTGCCAGCAGCTCAGGACAGAACACTGAAGCTTTCTTT. This encodes CASSSGQNTEAFF.

V usage is TRBV28 and J usage is TRBJ2-7, with no clear D. The V end was cut by 8 bases, the J end by 6 bases, with 5 bases between. The V gene's germline CDR1 is MDHEN and CDR2 SYDVKM. The length of the CDR3 is 9 residues. The DNA of the CDR3 is TGTGCCAGCGGTAGCGAGCAGTACTTC. Amino acids: CASGSEQYF.

This chain uses TRBV6-4 with TRBJ2-1; D ambiguous. The CDR3 runs 13 residues. Germline V gene lookup returns CDR1 MRHNA and CDR2 SNTAGT. Between the trimmed V and J ends, which lost 2 bases and 6 bases, there was a span of 8 bases. The chain's CDR3 is CASSDVERNEQFF. In nucleotides, the CDR3 is TGTGCCAGCAGTGACGTAGAGCGCAATGAGCAGTTCTTC.

The chain couples TRBV6-5 to TRBJ1-1; D is undetermined. Germline CDR1 is MNHEY and CDR2 is SVGAGI. Trimming removed 0 bases from V and 1 base from J, with 6 bases in between. The length of the CDR3 is 14 residues. The CDR3 region has the DNA TGTGCCAGCAGTTACTCGGGCCGGAACACTGAAGCTTTCTTT. This codes for CASSYSGRNTEAFF.

The V gene is TRBV20-1, the J gene TRBJ2-4; 10 bases line up with TRBD1. Germline trimming cut 3 bases from V and 3 bases from J; bases unmatched to any gene: 5. There are 15 residues in the CDR3. Germline CDR1 and CDR2: DFQATT and SNEGSKA (reference sequence). The CDR3 sequence is CSASDRGRGKNIQYF. Written as DNA, the CDR3 is TGCAGTGCTAGTGACAGGGGGCGAGGCAAAAACATTCAGTACTTC.

V is TRBV7-2 and J is TRBJ1-2; D unclear. The V gene lost 1 base and the J gene lost 8 bases, with 17 bases spanning the gap. The CDR3 is 15 residues long. The V gene's germline CDR1 is SGHTA and CDR2 FQGNSA. Written as DNA, the CDR3 is TGTGCCAGCAGCTTAGACCCTTCCGGCGGGAGGGGCTACACCTTC. Its translation: CASSLDPSGGRGYTF.